These 9 T cell receptor beta chains were sequenced from one sample in a study of blood T cell repertoires in COVID-19. Here immunoSEQ multiplex PCR was the method, and the copy in TCRdb shows in-frame clones only, minus some. The data hold some 220,000 clones, with about four fifths observed a single time. The sample taken for sequencing was peripheral blood. Every receptor here comes from a man between 50 and 59 years old with acute or convalescent COVID-19.

The rearrangement uses TRBV10-3 and TRBJ2-3, with TRBD2 identical over 12 bases. CDR1 and CDR2 (germline): ENHRY, SYGVKD. This CDR3 has 15 amino acids. J lost 5 bases, V lost 6 bases, and 6 bases had no gene match. The CDR3: CAISSLAGGRDTQYF. The DNA for the CDR3 is TGTGCCATCAGCAGTCTAGCGGGAGGGAGAGATACGCAGTATTTT.

The rearrangement uses TRBV10-3 and TRBJ2-7; tentative D call: TRBD1 (5 bases). The V end was cut by 2 bases, the J end by 3 bases, with 14 bases between. Germline CDR1 ENHRY, CDR2 SYGVKD. This CDR3 comprises 15 residues. CDR3 DNA sequence: TGTGCCATCAGTGAGGGTGAGTGGCAGGGCTACGAGCAGTACTTC. It translates to CAISEGEWQGYEQYF.

V and J are TRBV6-5 and TRBJ1-1, with D hard to call. There are 14 residues in the CDR3. V gave up 2 bases and J gave up 1 base, with 8 bases separating them. Germline lookup yields CDR1 MNHEY and CDR2 SVGAGI. The CDR3 bases are TGTGCCAGCAGTTACCAGGTAGGGAACACTGAAGCTTTCTTT. Its protein product is CASSYQVGNTEAFF.

DNA for the CDR3: TGTGCCACCGACTCGGACAGGGAATCGATTGGAAACACCATATATTTT. It codes for CATDSDRESIGNTIYF. This chain joins TRBV15 and TRBJ1-3; TRBD1 matches 8 bases. V trimming: 8 bases; J trimming: 3 bases; junction bases outside the gene matches: 12. The CDR3 is 16 residues long. The germline gives CDR1 LNHNV, CDR2 YYDKDF (reference sequence).

In its sample, this clone was seen once. The gene calls are TRBV11-3 and TRBJ1-3, with TRBD1 matching 10 bases. The trim removed 3 bases at V and 4 bases at J, leaving 3 bases unmatched. Germline lookup yields CDR1 SGHNT and CDR2 YENEEA. This CDR3 has 15 amino acids. This chain's CDR3 is CASSFRTGGGNTIYF. In nucleotides, the CDR3 is TGTGCCAGCAGCTTCAGGACAGGGGGAGGAAACACCATATATTTT.

This chain joins TRBV27 and TRBJ1-2; unclear D gene. The V gene lost 3 bases and the J gene lost 4 bases, with 12 bases spanning the gap. The length of the CDR3 is 14 residues. The germline V gene has CDR1 MNHEY and CDR2 SMNVEV (reference sequence). CDR3 sequence (DNA): TGTGCCAGCAGTTTGGTAGGAGCTAGCTATGGCTACACCTTC. This codes for CASSLVGASYGYTF.

The chain has TRBV5-6 and TRBJ2-3; 9 nucleotides align to TRBD1. CDR3 length: 12 amino acids. V was pared by 4 bases and J by 11 bases, with 5 bases of the junction left unmatched. CDR1 is SGHDT and CDR2 is YYEEEE in the germline V gene. CDR3 amino acids: CASSVGQGVQYF. CDR3 in DNA: TGTGCCAGCAGCGTGGGACAGGGCGTGCAGTATTTT.

The gene calls are TRBV4-1 and TRBJ2-3, with D perhaps TRBD2 (6 bases). The germline V and J ends were trimmed by 5 bases and 5 bases, with 11 bases remaining between them. This CDR3 comprises 13 residues. Germline V gene data show CDR1 as MGHRA and CDR2 as YSYEKL. The CDR3 sequence: CASSGVGGDTQYF. The CDR3 DNA sequence: TGCGCCAGCAGCGGTGTCGGGGGAGATACGCAGTATTTT.

This chain joins TRBV5-5 and TRBJ2-7; 8 bases align to TRBD2. After removal of 1 base from V and 5 bases from J, the junction contained 8 bases not matched to a gene. CDR3 length: 15 residues. Per the germline V gene, CDR1 is SGHKS and CDR2 is YYEKEE (reference sequence). CDR3 protein: CASSLSSREVHEQYF. Written as DNA, the CDR3 is TGTGCCAGCAGCTTGAGCTCGCGGGAGGTCCACGAGCAGTACTTC.